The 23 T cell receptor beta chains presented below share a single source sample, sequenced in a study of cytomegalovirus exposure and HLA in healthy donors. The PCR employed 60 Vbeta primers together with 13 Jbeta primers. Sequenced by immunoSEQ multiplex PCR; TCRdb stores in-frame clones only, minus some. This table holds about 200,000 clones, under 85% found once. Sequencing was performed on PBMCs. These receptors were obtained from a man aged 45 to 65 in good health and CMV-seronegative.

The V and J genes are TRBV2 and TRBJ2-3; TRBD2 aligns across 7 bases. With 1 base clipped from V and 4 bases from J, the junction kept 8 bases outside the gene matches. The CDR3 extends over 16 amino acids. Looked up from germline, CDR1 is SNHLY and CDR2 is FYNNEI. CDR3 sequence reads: CASSEVRPSGPDTQYF. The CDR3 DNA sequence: TGTGCCAGCAGTGAAGTTAGGCCTAGCGGTCCAGATACGCAGTATTTT.

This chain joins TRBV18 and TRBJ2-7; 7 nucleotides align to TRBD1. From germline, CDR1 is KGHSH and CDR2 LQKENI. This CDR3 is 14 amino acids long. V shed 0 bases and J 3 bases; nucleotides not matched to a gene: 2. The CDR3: CASSPPGTVYEQYF. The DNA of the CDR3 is TGTGCCAGCTCACCACCCGGGACAGTCTACGAGCAGTACTTC.

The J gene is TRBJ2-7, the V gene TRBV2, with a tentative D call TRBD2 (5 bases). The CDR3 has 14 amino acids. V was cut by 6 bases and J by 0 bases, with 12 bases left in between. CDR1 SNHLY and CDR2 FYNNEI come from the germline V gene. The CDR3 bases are TGTGCCAGCAGCCGGACTGCCCCCTCCTACGAGCAGTACTTC. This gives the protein CASSRTAPSYEQYF.

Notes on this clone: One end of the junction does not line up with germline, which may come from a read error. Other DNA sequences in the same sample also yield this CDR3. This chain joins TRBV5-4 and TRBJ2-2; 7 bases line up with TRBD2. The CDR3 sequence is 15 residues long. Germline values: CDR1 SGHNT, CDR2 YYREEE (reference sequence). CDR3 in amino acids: CASSLERGLTGELFF. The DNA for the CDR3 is TGCGCCAGCAGCTTGGAGCGGGGCCTCACCGGGGAGCTGTTTTTT.

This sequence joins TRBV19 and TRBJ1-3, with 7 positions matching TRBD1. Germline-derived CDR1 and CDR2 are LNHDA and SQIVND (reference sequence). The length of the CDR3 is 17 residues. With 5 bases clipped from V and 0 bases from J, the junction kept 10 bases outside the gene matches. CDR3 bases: TGTGCCAGTAGTTTCCCCGGGACAGCATTCTCTGGAAACACCATATATTTT. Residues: CASSFPGTAFSGNTIYF.

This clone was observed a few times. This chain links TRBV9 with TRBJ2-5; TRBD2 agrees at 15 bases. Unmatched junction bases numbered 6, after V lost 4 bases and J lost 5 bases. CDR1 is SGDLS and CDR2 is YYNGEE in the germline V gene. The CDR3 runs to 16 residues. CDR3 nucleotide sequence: TGTGCCAGCAGCCCTGGACTAGCGGGAGGGCTGGAGACCCAGTACTTC. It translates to CASSPGLAGGLETQYF. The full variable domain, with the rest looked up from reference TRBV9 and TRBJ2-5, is DSGVTQTPKHLITATGQRVTLRCSPRSGDLSVYWYQQSLDQGLQFLIQYYNGEERAKGNILERFSAQQFPDLHSELNLSSLELGDSALYFCASSPGLAGGLETQYFGPGTRLLVL.

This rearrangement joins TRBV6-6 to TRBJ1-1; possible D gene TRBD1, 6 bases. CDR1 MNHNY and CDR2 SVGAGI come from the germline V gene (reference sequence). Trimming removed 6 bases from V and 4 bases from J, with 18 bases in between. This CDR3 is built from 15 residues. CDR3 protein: CASSRGGRVATEAFF. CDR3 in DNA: TGTGCCAGCAGCCGCGGGGGCCGGGTCGCCACTGAAGCTTTCTTT.

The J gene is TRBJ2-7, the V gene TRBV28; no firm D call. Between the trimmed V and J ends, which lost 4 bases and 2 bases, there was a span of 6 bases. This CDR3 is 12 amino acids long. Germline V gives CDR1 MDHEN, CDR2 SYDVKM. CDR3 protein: CASSSNTYEQYF. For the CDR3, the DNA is TGTGCCAGCAGTTCCAACACCTACGAGCAGTACTTC.

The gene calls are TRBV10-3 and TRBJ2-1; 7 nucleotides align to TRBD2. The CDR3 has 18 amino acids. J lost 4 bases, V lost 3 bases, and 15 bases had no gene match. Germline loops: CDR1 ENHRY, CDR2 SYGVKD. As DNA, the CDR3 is TGTGCCATCAGTGATCAGGGTAGCGGGCGCATCGGATACAATGAGCAGTTCTTC. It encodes CAISDQGSGRIGYNEQFF.

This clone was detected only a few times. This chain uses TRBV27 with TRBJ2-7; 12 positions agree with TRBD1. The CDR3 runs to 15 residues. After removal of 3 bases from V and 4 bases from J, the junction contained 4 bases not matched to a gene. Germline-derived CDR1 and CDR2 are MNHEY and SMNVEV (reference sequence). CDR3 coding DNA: TGTGCCAGCAGTTTGGAGGGACAGGGGGCGTACGAGCAGTACTTC. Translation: CASSLEGQGAYEQYF.

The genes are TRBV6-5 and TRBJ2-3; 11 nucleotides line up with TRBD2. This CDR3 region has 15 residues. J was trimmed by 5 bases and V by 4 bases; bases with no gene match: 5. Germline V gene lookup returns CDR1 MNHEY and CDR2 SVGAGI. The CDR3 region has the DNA TGTGCCAGCAGTTCAACCGGGACTAGCGGAGATACGCAGTATTTT. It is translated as CASSSTGTSGDTQYF.

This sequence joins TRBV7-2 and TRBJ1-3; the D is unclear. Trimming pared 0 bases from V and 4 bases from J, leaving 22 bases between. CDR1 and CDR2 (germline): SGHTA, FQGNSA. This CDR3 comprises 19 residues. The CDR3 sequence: CASSLAKLEDYYTGNTIYF. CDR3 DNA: TGTGCCAGCAGCTTAGCGAAATTAGAAGACTATTATACCGGAAACACCATATATTTT.

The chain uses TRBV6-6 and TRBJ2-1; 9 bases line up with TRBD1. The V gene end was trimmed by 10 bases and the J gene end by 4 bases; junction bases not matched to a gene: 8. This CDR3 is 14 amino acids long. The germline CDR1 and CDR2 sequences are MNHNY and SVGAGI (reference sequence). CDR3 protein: CATTPGQGYNEQFF. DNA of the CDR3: TGTGCCACCACGCCGGGACAGGGATACAATGAGCAGTTCTTC.

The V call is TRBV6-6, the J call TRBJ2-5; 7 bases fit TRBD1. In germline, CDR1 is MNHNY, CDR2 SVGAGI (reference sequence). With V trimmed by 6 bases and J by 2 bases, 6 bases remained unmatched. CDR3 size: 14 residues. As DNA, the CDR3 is TGTGCCAGCAGACTCCGGACAGGACAAGAGACCCAGTACTTC. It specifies CASRLRTGQETQYF.

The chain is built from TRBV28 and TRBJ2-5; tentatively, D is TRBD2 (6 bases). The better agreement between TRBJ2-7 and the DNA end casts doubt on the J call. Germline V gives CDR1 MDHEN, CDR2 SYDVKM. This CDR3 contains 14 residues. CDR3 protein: CASTHGTPNYEQYF. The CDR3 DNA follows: TGTGCCAGCACCCACGGGACTCCGAACTACGAGCAGTACTTC.

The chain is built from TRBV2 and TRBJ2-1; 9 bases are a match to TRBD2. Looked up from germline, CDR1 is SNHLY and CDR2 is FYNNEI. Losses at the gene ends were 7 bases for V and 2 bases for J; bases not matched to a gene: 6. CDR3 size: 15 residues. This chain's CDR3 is CASNKGTSPYNEQFF. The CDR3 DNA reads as TGTGCCAGCAATAAAGGGACTAGCCCCTACAATGAGCAGTTCTTC. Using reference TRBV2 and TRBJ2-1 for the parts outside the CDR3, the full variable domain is EPEVTQTPSHQVTQMGQEVILRCVPISNHLYFYWYRQILGQKVEFLVSFYNNEISEKSEIFDDQFSVERPDGSNFTLKIRSTKLEDSAMYFCASNKGTSPYNEQFFGPGTRLTVL.

The CDR3 nucleotides read TGCAGCGTTGAATCCCGGGACAGGGTTGCCGGCTACACCTTC. Its protein is CSVESRDRVAGYTF. The rearrangement joins TRBV29-1 to TRBJ1-2; TRBD1 aligns across 9 bases. Per the germline V gene, CDR1 is SQVTM and CDR2 is ANQGSEA. The trim removed 2 bases at V and 8 bases at J, leaving 9 bases unmatched. The CDR3 length is 14 residues.

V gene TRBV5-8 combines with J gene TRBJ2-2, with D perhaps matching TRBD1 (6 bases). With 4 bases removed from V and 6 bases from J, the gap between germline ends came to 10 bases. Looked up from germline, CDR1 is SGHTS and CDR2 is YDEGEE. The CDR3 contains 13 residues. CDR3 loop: CASSRGHSGELFF. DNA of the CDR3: TGTGCCAGCAGCAGGGGACACTCCGGGGAGCTGTTTTTT. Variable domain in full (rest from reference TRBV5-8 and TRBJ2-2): EAGVTQSPTHLIKTRGQQATLRCSPISGHTSVYWYQQALGLGLQFLLWYDEGEERNRGNFPPRFSGRQFPNYSSELNVNALELEDSALYLCASSRGHSGELFFGEGSRLTVL.

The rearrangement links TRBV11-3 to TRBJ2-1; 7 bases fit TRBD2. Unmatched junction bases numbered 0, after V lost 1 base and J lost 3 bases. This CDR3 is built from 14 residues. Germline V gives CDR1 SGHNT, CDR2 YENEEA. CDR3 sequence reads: CASSLAGGYNEQFF. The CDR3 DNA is TGTGCCAGCAGCTTAGCGGGGGGCTACAATGAGCAGTTCTTC.

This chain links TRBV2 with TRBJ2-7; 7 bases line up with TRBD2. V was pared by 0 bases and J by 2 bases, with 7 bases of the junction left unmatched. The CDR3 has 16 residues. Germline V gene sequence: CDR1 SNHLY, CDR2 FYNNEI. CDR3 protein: CASSEASASGPYEQYF. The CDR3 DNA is TGTGCCAGCAGTGAAGCCTCGGCTAGCGGCCCCTACGAGCAGTACTTC.

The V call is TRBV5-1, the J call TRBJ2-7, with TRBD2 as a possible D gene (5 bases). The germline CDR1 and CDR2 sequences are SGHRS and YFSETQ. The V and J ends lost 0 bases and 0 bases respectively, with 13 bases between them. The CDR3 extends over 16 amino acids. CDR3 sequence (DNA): TGCGCCAGCAGCTTGGATTTCCCGGGGAGCTCCTACGAGCAGTACTTC. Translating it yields CASSLDFPGSSYEQYF.

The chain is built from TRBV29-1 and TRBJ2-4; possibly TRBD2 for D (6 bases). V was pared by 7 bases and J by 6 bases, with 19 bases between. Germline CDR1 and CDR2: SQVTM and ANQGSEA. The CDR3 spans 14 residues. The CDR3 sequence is CSALPGQAGNIQYF. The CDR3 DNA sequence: TGCAGCGCCCTGCCCGGACAAGCGGGAAACATTCAGTACTTC.

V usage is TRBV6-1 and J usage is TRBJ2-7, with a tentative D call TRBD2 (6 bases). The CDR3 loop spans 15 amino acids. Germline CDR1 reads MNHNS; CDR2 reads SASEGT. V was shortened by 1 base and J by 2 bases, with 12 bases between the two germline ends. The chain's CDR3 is CASSEGGSGTYEQYF. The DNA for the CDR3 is TGTGCCAGCAGTGAAGGGGGTAGCGGAACCTACGAGCAGTACTTC.